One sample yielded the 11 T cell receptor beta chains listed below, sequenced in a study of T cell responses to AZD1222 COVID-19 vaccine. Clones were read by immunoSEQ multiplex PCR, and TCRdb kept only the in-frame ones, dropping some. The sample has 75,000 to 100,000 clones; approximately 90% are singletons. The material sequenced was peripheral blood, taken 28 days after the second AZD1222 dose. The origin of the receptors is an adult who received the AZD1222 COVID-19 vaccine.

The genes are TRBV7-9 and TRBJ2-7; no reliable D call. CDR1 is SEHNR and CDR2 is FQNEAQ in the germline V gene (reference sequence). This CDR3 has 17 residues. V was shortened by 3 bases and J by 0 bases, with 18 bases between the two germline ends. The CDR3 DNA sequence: TGTGCCAGCAGCTTTATTTCAGCCCCTCTTCCCTCCTACGAGCAGTACTTC. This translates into CASSFISAPLPSYEQYF.

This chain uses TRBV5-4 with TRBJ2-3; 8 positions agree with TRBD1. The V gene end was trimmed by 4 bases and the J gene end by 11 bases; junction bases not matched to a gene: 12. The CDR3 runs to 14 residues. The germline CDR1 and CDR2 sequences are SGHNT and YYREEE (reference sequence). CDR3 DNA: TGTGCCAGCAGCCGCCCCGGAAGGACAGGGAGGCAGTATTTT. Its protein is CASSRPGRTGRQYF.

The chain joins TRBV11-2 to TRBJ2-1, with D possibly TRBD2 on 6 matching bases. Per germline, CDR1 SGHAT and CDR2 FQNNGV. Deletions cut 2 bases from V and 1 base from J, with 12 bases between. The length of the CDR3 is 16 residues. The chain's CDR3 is CASSLLGGISYNEQFF. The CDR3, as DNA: TGTGCCAGCAGCTTACTCGGGGGAATATCCTACAATGAGCAGTTCTTC.

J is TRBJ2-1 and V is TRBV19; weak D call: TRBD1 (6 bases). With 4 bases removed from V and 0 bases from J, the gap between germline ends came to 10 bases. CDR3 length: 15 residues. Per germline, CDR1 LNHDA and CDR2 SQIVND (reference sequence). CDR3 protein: CASSTDRSSYNEQFF. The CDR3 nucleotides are TGTGCCAGTAGTACCGACAGGAGCTCCTACAATGAGCAGTTCTTC.

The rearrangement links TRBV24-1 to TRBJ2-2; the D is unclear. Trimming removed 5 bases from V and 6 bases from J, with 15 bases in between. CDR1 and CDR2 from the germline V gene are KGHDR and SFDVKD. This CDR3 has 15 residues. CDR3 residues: CATSVHGPKAGELFF. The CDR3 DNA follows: TGTGCCACCAGTGTTCACGGACCGAAGGCCGGGGAGCTGTTTTTT.

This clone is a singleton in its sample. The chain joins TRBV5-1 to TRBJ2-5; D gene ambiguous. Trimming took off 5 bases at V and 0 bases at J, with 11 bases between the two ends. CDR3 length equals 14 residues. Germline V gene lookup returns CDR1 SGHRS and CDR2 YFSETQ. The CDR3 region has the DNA TGCGCCAGCAGACCTCCCTCGAACCAAGAGACCCAGTACTTC. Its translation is CASRPPSNQETQYF.

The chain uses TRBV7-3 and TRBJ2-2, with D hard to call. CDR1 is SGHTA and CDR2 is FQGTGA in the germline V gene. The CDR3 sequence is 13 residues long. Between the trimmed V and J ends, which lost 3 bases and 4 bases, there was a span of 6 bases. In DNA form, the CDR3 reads TGTGCCAGCAGCTTGACTGGCACCGGGGAGCTGTTTTTT. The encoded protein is CASSLTGTGELFF.

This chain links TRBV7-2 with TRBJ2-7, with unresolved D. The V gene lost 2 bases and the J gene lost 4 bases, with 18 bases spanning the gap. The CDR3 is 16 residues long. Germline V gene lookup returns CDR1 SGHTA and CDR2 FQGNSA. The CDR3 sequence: CASSLTPQKAPYEQYF. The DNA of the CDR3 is TGTGCCAGCAGCTTAACCCCTCAGAAGGCCCCTTACGAGCAGTACTTC.

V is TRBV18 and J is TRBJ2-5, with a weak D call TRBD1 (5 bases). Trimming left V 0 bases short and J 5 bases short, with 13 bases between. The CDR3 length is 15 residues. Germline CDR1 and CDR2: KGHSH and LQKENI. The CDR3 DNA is TGTGCCAGCTCACCACCCGCCAGGGTGGGCGAGACCCAGTACTTC. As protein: CASSPPARVGETQYF. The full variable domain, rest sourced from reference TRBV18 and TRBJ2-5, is NAGVMQNPRHLVRRRGQEARLRCSPMKGHSHVYWYRQLPEEGLKFMVYLQKENIIDESGMPKERFSAEFPKEGPSILRIQQVVRGDSAAYFCASSPPARVGETQYFGPGTRLLVL.

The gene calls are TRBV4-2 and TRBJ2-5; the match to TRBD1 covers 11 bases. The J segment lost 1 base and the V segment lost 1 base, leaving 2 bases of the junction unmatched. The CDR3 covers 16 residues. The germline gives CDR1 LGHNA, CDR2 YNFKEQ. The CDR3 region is CASSQVGTGGQETQYF. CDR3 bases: TGTGCCAGCAGCCAAGTGGGGACAGGGGGCCAAGAGACCCAGTACTTC.

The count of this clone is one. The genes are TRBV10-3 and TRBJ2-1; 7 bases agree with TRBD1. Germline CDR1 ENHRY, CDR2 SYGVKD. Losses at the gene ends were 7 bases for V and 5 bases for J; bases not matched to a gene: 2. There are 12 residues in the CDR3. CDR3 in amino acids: CAITTGDNEQFF. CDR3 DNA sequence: TGTGCCATCACCACAGGGGACAATGAGCAGTTCTTC.